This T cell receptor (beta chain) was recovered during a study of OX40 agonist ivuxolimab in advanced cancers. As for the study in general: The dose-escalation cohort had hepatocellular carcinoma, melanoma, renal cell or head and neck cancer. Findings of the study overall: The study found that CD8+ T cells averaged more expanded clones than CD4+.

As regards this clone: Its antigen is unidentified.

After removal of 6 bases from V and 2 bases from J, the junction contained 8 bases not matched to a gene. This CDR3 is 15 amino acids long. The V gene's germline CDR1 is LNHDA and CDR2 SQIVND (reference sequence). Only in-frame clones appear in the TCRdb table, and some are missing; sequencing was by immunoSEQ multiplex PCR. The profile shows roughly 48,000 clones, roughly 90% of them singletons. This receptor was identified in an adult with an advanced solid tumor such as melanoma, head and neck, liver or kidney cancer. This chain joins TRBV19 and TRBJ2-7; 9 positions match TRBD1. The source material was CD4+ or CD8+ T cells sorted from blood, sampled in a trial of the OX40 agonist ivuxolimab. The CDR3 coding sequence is TGTGCCAGTAGCGAGGGACAGGGTTTGACCTACGAGCAGTACTTC. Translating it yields CASSEGQGLTYEQYF.